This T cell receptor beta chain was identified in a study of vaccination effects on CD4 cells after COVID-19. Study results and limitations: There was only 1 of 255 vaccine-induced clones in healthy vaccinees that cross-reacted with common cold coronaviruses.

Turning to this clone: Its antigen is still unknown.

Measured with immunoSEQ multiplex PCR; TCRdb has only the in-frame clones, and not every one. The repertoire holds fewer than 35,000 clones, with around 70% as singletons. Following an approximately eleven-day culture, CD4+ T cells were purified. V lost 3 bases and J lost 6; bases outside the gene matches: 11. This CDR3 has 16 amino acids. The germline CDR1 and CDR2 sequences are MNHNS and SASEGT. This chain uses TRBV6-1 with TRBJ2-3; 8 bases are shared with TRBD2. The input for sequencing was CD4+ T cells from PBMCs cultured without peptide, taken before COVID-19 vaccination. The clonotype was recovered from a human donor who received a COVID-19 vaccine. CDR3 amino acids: CASSERRSGSPDTQYF. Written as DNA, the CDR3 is TGTGCCAGCAGTGAGCGTCGCAGCGGGAGTCCGGATACGCAGTATTTT.